This section outlines one TCR beta chain sequence together with its context. Antigen specificity is unknown. Noted time point: persistent/refractory GD, antithyroid drugs over 5 years with positive TRAb. RNA isolated from PBMCs was used to make the TCR library. Into tubes containing EDTA, 8 to 9 milliliters of peripheral blood were drawn. CDR1 MNHEY and CDR2 SVGEGT come from the germline V gene. This CDR3 spans 15 amino acids. Trimming removed 6 bases from V and 8 bases from J, with 19 bases in between. The sample belongs to a study of regulatory T cells in long-lasting Graves disease. Arm-PCR of CDR3 regions and iRepertoire HTBI primers were used to build TCR beta libraries. TCRdb passed the multiplex PCR reads through MiXCR, listing each CDR3 protein once. The sample comprises approximately 470,000 distinct CDR3 sequences, less than 25% of which are singletons, and approximately 7.8% rests with the top ten.

Whole-study results and caveats: In persistent patients, shared public clonotypes (under 3,000) outnumbered those in new patients (966). Persistent disease showed a preference for TRBV28, TRBJ1-2 and TRBJ2-5.

This sequence originates from a female donor with Graves disease. The chain links TRBV6-2 or TRBV6-3 to TRBJ1-4, with D possibly TRBD1 on 6 matching bases. The starting material was peripheral blood mononuclear cells (PBMCs), obtained when the disease was refractory, from a patient treated with antithyroid drugs. CDR3 nucleotides: TGTGCCAGCAGGCCCGGGGGCCGGGGAGGAGAAAAACTGTTTTTT. Translating gives CASRPGGRGGEKLFF.